This entry is about one TCR beta chain. The sample originates from a study of blood T cell repertoires in COVID-19. Across the whole study: Spain, Italy and the United States supplied samples that represented acute and convalescent COVID-19.

Germline lookup yields CDR1 SGDLS and CDR2 YYNGEE. Trimming removed 1 base at V and 2 bases at J, with 12 bases between. This CDR3 contains 16 residues. Sequenced by immunoSEQ multiplex PCR; TCRdb stores in-frame clones only, minus some. Altogether roughly 350,000 clones are present, around 91% being singletons, with the ten largest covering more than 3%. The receptor's source is a woman under 30 who had recovered from COVID-19. The sample was peripheral blood. The V and J genes are TRBV9 and TRBJ2-2; maybe TRBD2 (5 bases). The CDR3 coding sequence is TGTGCCAGCAGCGTAACAACGGACTTAAACACCGGGGAGCTGTTTTTT. It codes for CASSVTTDLNTGELFF.